Sequencing of this T cell receptor beta chain was carried out in a study of T cell changes during pregnancy in multiple sclerosis. TCRdb's copy holds only in-frame clones and misses some; the assay was immunoSEQ multiplex PCR. The sample lists roughly 64,000 clones; roughly 90% were seen once. In its sample, this clone was seen once. This CDR3 spans 16 amino acids. Per the germline V gene, CDR1 is SGHTA and CDR2 is FQGTGA. V dropped 5 bases and J dropped 1; count of bases not matched to a gene: 5. The receptor was isolated from a female donor with multiple sclerosis, enrolled in a pregnancy study. The rearrangement links TRBV7-3 to TRBJ2-2, with 9 bases that match TRBD1. The sample was peripheral blood, taken in the second trimester of pregnancy. The CDR3 loop reads CASSPNRGQNTGELFF. CDR3 sequence (DNA): TGTGCCAGCAGCCCCAACAGGGGGCAGAACACCGGGGAGCTGTTTTTT.